The 22 T cell receptor beta chains presented below share a single source sample, sequenced in a study of blood T cell repertoires in COVID-19. Profiled with immunoSEQ multiplex PCR; TCRdb holds only in-frame clones, not every one. Among under 250,000 clones, approximately 83% were seen once, and the ten largest hold 2.3%. The specimen was peripheral blood. Receptor source: a woman aged 55 to 70 with acute or convalescent COVID-19.

The chain couples TRBV10-2 to TRBJ2-7, with a tentative D call TRBD2 (7 bases). The CDR3 totals 14 residues. V lost 7 bases to trimming and J lost 3 bases, with 16 bases between them. The V gene's germline CDR1 is WSHSY and CDR2 SAAADI. The CDR3 loop reads CASTEGGGIYEQYF. Written as DNA, the CDR3 is TGCGCCAGCACCGAGGGGGGGGGCATCTACGAGCAGTACTTC.

This chain connects TRBV6-2 or TRBV6-3 to TRBJ2-7; TRBD2 might be the D (5 bases). Trimming took 6 bases from V and 3 from J, leaving 18 bases between them. Germline V CDR1 and CDR2: MNHEY, SVGEGT. The CDR3 is made up of 15 amino acids. The CDR3, as DNA: TGTGCCAGCAGCCAACGGGAAGGACTCATCTACGAGCAGTACTTC. Translating gives CASSQREGLIYEQYF.

V is TRBV10-3 and J is TRBJ2-7; 8 bases are shared with TRBD2. CDR1 ENHRY and CDR2 SYGVKD come from the germline V gene. The CDR3 totals 15 residues. With V trimmed by 0 bases and J by 4 bases, 5 bases remained unmatched. The CDR3 coding sequence is TGTGCCATCAGTGAGTCGAGCGGGGGATCTTACGAGCAGTACTTC. Its protein is CAISESSGGSYEQYF.

This chain joins TRBV5-1 and TRBJ2-3; 12 bases match TRBD2. Germline lookup yields CDR1 SGHRS and CDR2 YFSETQ. The V gene end was trimmed by 0 bases and the J gene end by 2 bases; junction bases not matched to a gene: 7. The CDR3 runs 18 residues. For the CDR3, the DNA is TGCGCCAGCAGCTTGGGATGGGGGACTAGCGGGCCCACAGATACGCAGTATTTT. Translating gives CASSLGWGTSGPTDTQYF.

This chain connects TRBV4-3 to TRBJ2-5; D not resolved. The CDR3 is made up of 16 amino acids. The germline V gene has CDR1 LGHNA and CDR2 YSLEER. V was pared by 2 bases and J by 1 base, with 14 bases between. The CDR3 sequence: CASSQNTNPPQETQYF. The CDR3 nucleotides read TGCGCCAGCAGCCAAAATACTAATCCCCCCCAAGAGACCCAGTACTTC.

In nucleotides, the CDR3 is TGTGCCAGCAGCTTGGGAATAGAACGAAGTCAGTACTTC. Residues: CASSLGIERSQYF. This chain uses TRBV5-5 with TRBJ2-4; D gene ambiguous. Germline-derived CDR1 and CDR2 are SGHKS and YYEKEE (reference sequence). CDR3 length equals 13 residues. The V gene lost 0 bases and the J gene lost 12 bases, with 13 bases spanning the gap.

V is TRBV12-5 and J is TRBJ1-1, with a weak D call TRBD1 (6 bases). Per the germline V gene, CDR1 is LGHNT and CDR2 is FRNRAP. This CDR3 region has 18 residues. Trimming took off 5 bases at V and 5 bases at J, with 27 bases between the two ends. The CDR3 bases are TGTGCTAGTGGTCAGACAGGCCCCCTCAGAACGGTGTGGACTGAAGCTTTCTTT. Translating it yields CASGQTGPLRTVWTEAFF.

The V gene is TRBV5-5, the J gene TRBJ2-5, with D possibly TRBD2 on 6 matching bases. Germline CDR1 reads SGHKS; CDR2 reads YYEKEE (reference sequence). The V end lost 7 bases, the J end lost 3 bases, and 22 bases lay between the germline ends. The CDR3 spans 16 residues. CDR3 in DNA: TGTGCCAGCGTCAAGCTGATGGGGACGGGAGAAGAGACCCAGTACTTC. Residues: CASVKLMGTGEETQYF.

The chain joins TRBV4-2 to TRBJ2-5; 8 bases match TRBD2. The CDR3 covers 15 residues. Unmatched junction bases numbered 2, after V lost 0 bases and J lost 2 bases. Germline V gene lookup returns CDR1 LGHNA and CDR2 YNFKEQ. CDR3 coding DNA: TGTGCCAGCAGCCAAGAGACGGGGGGGCAAGAGACCCAGTACTTC. Translating gives CASSQETGGQETQYF.

V gene TRBV7-8 combines with J gene TRBJ1-6; D is uncertain. There are 14 residues in the CDR3. Germline CDR1 reads SGHVS; CDR2 reads FQNEAQ. V was cut by 1 base and J by 7 bases, with 8 bases left in between. CDR3 sequence reads: CASSLEQPNSPLHF. For the CDR3, the DNA is TGTGCCAGCAGCTTAGAACAGCCCAATTCACCCCTCCACTTT.

The CDR3 DNA reads TGCGCCAGCAGCCAAGATCACGGGTCCACCGGGGAGCTGTTTTTT. It specifies CASSQDHGSTGELFF. The V and J genes are TRBV4-1 and TRBJ2-2; D remains ambiguous. The V gene lost 0 bases and the J gene lost 4 bases, with 9 bases spanning the gap. The CDR3 has 15 amino acids. Germline V gene lookup returns CDR1 MGHRA and CDR2 YSYEKL.

The rearrangement uses TRBV11-2 and TRBJ1-3, with TRBD1 as a possible D gene (6 bases). The CDR3 consists of 15 residues. V was shortened by 4 bases and J by 2 bases, with 12 bases between the two germline ends. Looked up from germline, CDR1 is SGHAT and CDR2 is FQNNGV. Here the CDR3 DNA reads TGTGCCAGCAGCTCCCTACAGGGACCTGGAAACACCATATATTTT. As protein: CASSSLQGPGNTIYF.

V and J are TRBV4-1 and TRBJ2-5, with 9 bases lining up with TRBD2. V lost 1 base, J lost 2 bases, and 5 bases stayed unmatched. Germline V gives CDR1 MGHRA, CDR2 YSYEKL. This CDR3 comprises 16 residues. The CDR3 DNA reads as TGCGCCAGCAGCCAAGTAGGGCTAGCGGGGCAAGAGACCCAGTACTTC. The encoded protein is CASSQVGLAGQETQYF.

V usage is TRBV2 and J usage is TRBJ2-3, with 7 bases matching TRBD2. The germline V gene encodes CDR1 SNHLY and CDR2 FYNNEI. The trim removed 4 bases at V and 0 bases at J, leaving 7 bases unmatched. This CDR3 has 16 amino acids. The CDR3 nucleotides read TGTGCCAGCAGTGCAATTCCGGGACTAAGCACAGATACGCAGTATTTT. It codes for CASSAIPGLSTDTQYF. The complete variable domain, with remaining parts taken from reference TRBV2 and TRBJ2-3, reads EPEVTQTPSHQVTQMGQEVILRCVPISNHLYFYWYRQILGQKVEFLVSFYNNEISEKSEIFDDQFSVERPDGSNFTLKIRSTKLEDSAMYFCASSAIPGLSTDTQYFGPGTRLTVL.

The CDR3 region is CASSPDRGRVAGELFF. In DNA form, the CDR3 reads TGTGCCAGCAGCCCGGACAGGGGGCGTGTGGCCGGGGAGCTGTTTTTT. The rearrangement joins TRBV5-6 to TRBJ2-2; TRBD1 agrees at 11 bases. CDR1 and CDR2 from the germline V gene are SGHDT and YYEEEE. V shed 4 bases and J 6 bases; nucleotides not matched to a gene: 8. CDR3 size: 16 residues.

This chain links TRBV12-3 or TRBV12-4 with TRBJ1-2; D may be TRBD1 (5 bases). This CDR3 contains 13 residues. The germline V and J ends were trimmed by 6 bases and 8 bases, with 16 bases remaining between them. CDR3 residues: CASSRALAGGYTF. The CDR3 region has the DNA TGTGCCAGCAGCAGGGCCCTCGCGGGGGGCTACACCTTC.

The sample holds a few counts of this clone. This chain links TRBV28 with TRBJ1-5; a weak D match, TRBD1 (5 bases). Germline V gene sequence: CDR1 MDHEN, CDR2 SYDVKM. The CDR3 is 12 amino acids. V was shortened by 6 bases and J by 11 bases, with 14 bases between the two germline ends. The chain's CDR3 is CASSLVGGAQHF. CDR3 DNA sequence: TGTGCCAGCAGCCTAGTTGGGGGGGCCCAGCATTTT.

In DNA, the CDR3 is TGTGCCAGCAGCGTAGGGGGACAGTCTGAAGCTTTCTTT. It yields the protein CASSVGGQSEAFF. The genes are TRBV9 and TRBJ1-1; 7 nucleotides match TRBD1. The CDR3 contains 13 residues. After removal of 0 bases from V and 6 bases from J, the junction contained 2 bases not matched to a gene. Per germline, CDR1 SGDLS and CDR2 YYNGEE.

CDR3 sequence: CASSTGTGANTEAFF. CDR3 sequence (DNA): TGCGCCAGCAGCACCGGGACAGGGGCAAACACTGAAGCTTTCTTT. This sequence joins TRBV5-1 and TRBJ1-1, with TRBD1 matching over 10 bases. This CDR3 has 15 amino acids. In germline, CDR1 is SGHRS, CDR2 YFSETQ. J gave up 2 bases and V 4 bases, and 5 bases lay outside the gene matches.

The V and J genes are TRBV12-3 or TRBV12-4 and TRBJ2-7, with TRBD2 matching 9 bases. This CDR3 spans 13 amino acids. V trimming: 2 bases; J trimming: 6 bases; junction bases outside the gene matches: 2. CDR3 DNA: TGTGCCAGCAGTTTACTTAGCGGGGGCGAGCAGTACTTC. Its protein product is CASSLLSGGEQYF.

The rearrangement uses TRBV2 and TRBJ1-5; TRBD1 agrees at 8 bases. The trim removed 5 bases at V and 7 bases at J, leaving 7 bases unmatched. Germline V gene lookup returns CDR1 SNHLY and CDR2 FYNNEI. The length of the CDR3 is 14 residues. The CDR3 loop reads CASSTTGAQQPQHF. CDR3 coding DNA: TGTGCCAGCAGTACGACAGGGGCGCAACAGCCCCAGCATTTT.

This chain joins TRBV9 and TRBJ2-3, with TRBD1 matching 8 bases. Losses at the gene ends were 0 bases for V and 3 bases for J; bases not matched to a gene: 6. CDR1 is SGDLS, CDR2 YYNGEE, per germline. The CDR3 length is 16 residues. As DNA, the CDR3 is TGTGCCAGCAGCGTAGGGCCAGGGGGCTCAACAGATACGCAGTATTTT. Translation gives CASSVGPGGSTDTQYF.